The 28 T cell receptor beta chains presented below share a single source sample, sequenced in a study of OX40 agonist ivuxolimab in advanced cancers. The data were produced by immunoSEQ multiplex PCR, yet TCRdb's version contains in-frame clones alone and is incomplete. The sample comprises around 38,000 clones, around four fifths of which are singletons, and roughly 13% rests with the top ten. Sequenced here: CD4+ or CD8+ T cells sorted from blood, sampled in a trial of the OX40 agonist ivuxolimab. The receptors shown here come from an adult with an advanced solid tumor such as melanoma, head and neck, liver or kidney cancer.

The chain recombines TRBV28 with TRBJ1-1; D is unclear. With 6 bases removed from V and 10 bases from J, the gap between germline ends came to 12 bases. The CDR3 spans 11 residues. CDR1 is MDHEN, CDR2 SYDVKM, per germline. The CDR3 DNA follows: TGTGCCAGCAGCCCTCAATACGGAGCTTTCTTT. It specifies CASSPQYGAFF.

This clone has just a few counts. This sequence joins TRBV9 and TRBJ1-1; maybe TRBD1 (6 bases). V lost 0 bases, J lost 1 base, and 10 bases lay in between. Germline assignment: CDR1 SGDLS and CDR2 YYNGEE. The CDR3 is made up of 15 amino acids. CDR3: CASSVAGGPNTEAFF. The CDR3 bases are TGTGCCAGCAGCGTAGCGGGGGGCCCGAACACTGAAGCTTTCTTT. The whole variable domain, remainder taken from reference TRBV9 and TRBJ1-1, is DSGVTQTPKHLITATGQRVTLRCSPRSGDLSVYWYQQSLDQGLQFLIQYYNGEERAKGNILERFSAQQFPDLHSELNLSSLELGDSALYFCASSVAGGPNTEAFFGQGTRLTVV.

This chain joins TRBV7-8 and TRBJ2-7; D is perhaps TRBD2 (5 bases). The germline CDR1 and CDR2 sequences are SGHVS and FQNEAQ. There are 15 residues in the CDR3. The V gene lost 4 bases and the J gene lost 3 bases, with 16 bases spanning the gap. As DNA, the CDR3 is TGTGCCAGCAGCTCCCTTGCGAATGGAGGCTACGAGCAGTACTTC. The encoded protein is CASSSLANGGYEQYF.

The V call is TRBV7-2, the J call TRBJ2-7, with 8 bases matching TRBD1. The CDR3 contains 15 residues. Germline V CDR1 and CDR2: SGHTA, FQGNSA. Trimming cost V 5 bases and J 2 bases; bases outside gene matches: 8. DNA for the CDR3: TGTGCCAGCAGCGAGGGGACAGGAAAAACCTACGAGCAGTACTTC. This gives the protein CASSEGTGKTYEQYF.

This rearrangement joins TRBV5-1 to TRBJ2-7, with D perhaps given as TRBD1 or TRBD2 (6 bases each). The germline CDR1 and CDR2 sequences are SGHRS and YFSETQ. The CDR3 covers 14 residues. Trimming removed 0 bases at V and 4 bases at J, with 11 bases between. CDR3 region: CASSLDREAYEQYF. The DNA of the CDR3 is TGCGCCAGCAGCTTGGACAGGGAGGCGTACGAGCAGTACTTC.

V and J are TRBV6-1 and TRBJ1-5; D not resolved. The CDR3 runs to 15 residues. The V gene's germline CDR1 is MNHNS and CDR2 SASEGT. V lost 1 base to trimming and J lost 2 bases, with 9 bases between them. CDR3 in DNA: TGTGCCAGCAGTGAAGGGCATGGTGGCAATCAGCCCCAGCATTTT. It translates to CASSEGHGGNQPQHF.

V is TRBV19 and J is TRBJ2-2; tentatively, D is TRBD1 (6 bases). Trimming removed 6 bases at V and 7 bases at J, with 15 bases between. The CDR3 has 14 residues. The germline CDR1 and CDR2 sequences are LNHDA and SQIVND (reference sequence). The CDR3, as DNA: TGTGCCAGTAGGGGAACAGGGAATGGCGGGGAGCTGTTTTTT. It encodes CASRGTGNGGELFF.

This sequence joins TRBV9 and TRBJ2-5; TRBD1 agrees at 12 bases. Germline CDR1 and CDR2: SGDLS and YYNGEE. V was clipped by 1 base and J by 5 bases; unmatched bases: 6. The CDR3 runs 16 residues. In DNA, the CDR3 is TGTGCCAGCAGCGTACGAGGGACAGGGGGCTTGGAGACCCAGTACTTC. It specifies CASSVRGTGGLETQYF.

This clone was recorded once. The CDR3 here is CASSRRDRVAYEQYF. In nucleotides, the CDR3 is TGTGCCAGCAGCCGACGTGACCGGGTCGCCTACGAGCAGTACTTC. This sequence joins TRBV11-1 and TRBJ2-7; unclear D gene. CDR1 SGHAT and CDR2 FQDESV come from the germline V gene (reference sequence). V gave up 5 bases and J gave up 2 bases, with 16 bases separating them. The length of the CDR3 is 15 residues.

J is TRBJ2-1 and V is TRBV28, with D possibly matching TRBD1 (5 bases). The V end lost 0 bases, the J end lost 4 bases, and 7 bases lay between the germline ends. Germline loops: CDR1 MDHEN, CDR2 SYDVKM. The CDR3 is made up of 14 amino acids. Written as DNA, the CDR3 is TGTGCCAGCAGTTTATGGACAGCATACAATGAGCAGTTCTTC. This codes for CASSLWTAYNEQFF.

The rearrangement joins TRBV28 to TRBJ1-1; D not resolved. Deletions cut 2 bases from V and 1 base from J, with 11 bases between. Germline lookup yields CDR1 MDHEN and CDR2 SYDVKM. The CDR3 is 15 amino acids. The CDR3 region has the DNA TGTGCCAGCAGTTTACGGGGTGGTCGGAACACTGAAGCTTTCTTT. Amino acid sequence: CASSLRGGRNTEAFF. Drawing the rest from reference TRBV28 and TRBJ1-1, the complete variable domain is DVKVTQSSRYLVKRTGEKVFLECVQDMDHENMFWYRQDPGLGLRLIYFSYDVKMKEKGDIPEGYSVSREKKERFSLILESASTNQTSMYLCASSLRGGRNTEAFFGQGTRLTVV.

V is TRBV7-9 and J is TRBJ2-3; D remains ambiguous. Germline CDR1 is SEHNR and CDR2 is FQNEAQ (reference sequence). V lost 4 bases to trimming and J lost 2 bases, with 1 base between them. The CDR3 has 11 amino acids. The CDR3: CASSSTDTQYF. In DNA, the CDR3 is TGTGCCAGCAGCTCCACAGATACGCAGTATTTT.

J is TRBJ2-1 and V is TRBV7-9, with 10 bases fitting TRBD1. J gave up 0 bases and V 4 bases, and 9 bases lay outside the gene matches. The CDR3 loop spans 18 amino acids. Looked up from germline, CDR1 is SEHNR and CDR2 is FQNEAQ (reference sequence). For the CDR3, the DNA is TGTGCCAGCAGCTCGGACAGGGGGTCCACTCGCTCCTACAATGAGCAGTTCTTC. Protein product: CASSSDRGSTRSYNEQFF.

The V and J genes are TRBV7-2 and TRBJ1-5; a possible D gene is TRBD1 (6 bases). The CDR3 covers 14 residues. Trimming left V 1 base short and J 12 bases short, with 16 bases between. CDR1 is SGHTA and CDR2 is FQGNSA in the germline V gene. This chain's CDR3 is CASSLGGALGLQHF. The CDR3 DNA is TGTGCCAGCAGCTTAGGGGGGGCGCTTGGGCTCCAGCATTTT.

This clone is medium-sized in the sample. The V gene is TRBV6-1, the J gene TRBJ2-2; TRBD1 agrees at 7 bases. CDR3 length: 13 residues. The V segment lost 6 bases and the J segment 4 bases; nucleotides outside the gene matches: 2. Germline V lookup: CDR1 MNHNS, CDR2 SASEGT. The CDR3 region is CASRYRGTGELFF. The CDR3 DNA reads as TGTGCCAGCAGATACAGGGGCACCGGGGAGCTGTTTTTT.

The chain couples TRBV9 to TRBJ2-7; 12 positions match TRBD1. Looked up from germline, CDR1 is SGDLS and CDR2 is YYNGEE. The J segment lost 7 bases and the V segment lost 0 bases, leaving 32 bases of the junction unmatched. The CDR3 is 24 residues long. CDR3 loop: CASSVGASTRGPGGQGAGYREQYF. CDR3 coding DNA: TGTGCCAGCAGCGTAGGGGCCTCGACCCGGGGGCCCGGGGGACAGGGGGCCGGTTATCGGGAGCAGTACTTC.

The rearrangement joins TRBV5-1 to TRBJ2-3, with D possibly being TRBD2 (6 bases). The CDR3 length is 16 residues. Trimming stripped 4 bases from V and 2 bases from J, with 17 bases between. Germline CDR1 reads SGHRS; CDR2 reads YFSETQ. This CDR3 is CASSLRLGRSTDTQYF. DNA of the CDR3: TGCGCCAGCAGCCTTCGACTAGGACGCTCCACAGATACGCAGTATTTT.

This rearrangement joins TRBV15 to TRBJ2-3; 14 positions agree with TRBD2. Germline-derived CDR1 and CDR2 are LNHNV and YYDKDF (reference sequence). CDR3 length equals 17 residues. The V gene end was trimmed by 3 bases and the J gene end by 3 bases; junction bases not matched to a gene: 5. For the CDR3, the DNA is TGTGCCACCAGCAGCTCGACTAGCGGGGGGGTGACAGATACGCAGTATTTT. Amino acids: CATSSSTSGGVTDTQYF.

This chain links TRBV5-5 with TRBJ2-7; no clear D. Germline CDR1 SGHKS, CDR2 YYEKEE (reference sequence). The CDR3 is 13 amino acids. Trimming removed 4 bases from V and 0 bases from J, with 8 bases in between. Written as DNA, the CDR3 is TGTGCCAGCAGCCCACAGTCCTCCTACGAGCAGTACTTC. Protein sequence: CASSPQSSYEQYF.

V gene TRBV19 combines with J gene TRBJ2-2, with TRBD2 matching 15 bases. This CDR3 comprises 16 residues. CDR1 and CDR2 from the germline V gene are LNHDA and SQIVND (reference sequence). Losses at the gene ends were 11 bases for V and 7 bases for J; bases not matched to a gene: 11. CDR3 bases: TGTGCCTGCCGGACTAGCGGGAGGGCCGTGAGCGGGGAGCTGTTTTTT. It translates to CACRTSGRAVSGELFF.

The chain uses TRBV5-3 and TRBJ1-2, with D perhaps TRBD1 (5 bases). TRBV5-3 is placed among ORFs of uncertain function. The CDR3 is 14 amino acids. The V and J ends lost 8 bases and 2 bases respectively, with 16 bases between them. This CDR3 reads CASRSGAANYGYTF. CDR3 sequence (DNA): TGTGCCAGCCGGTCCGGGGCAGCAAACTATGGCTACACCTTC.

The chain combines TRBV11-2 with TRBJ2-5, with TRBD2 matching 8 bases. CDR1 and CDR2 from the germline V gene are SGHAT and FQNNGV. The trim removed 6 bases at V and 4 bases at J, leaving 10 bases unmatched. This CDR3 is built from 15 residues. The CDR3 coding sequence is TGTGCCAGCAGGACCGGGGGGGCCGAACGAGAGACCCAGTACTTC. It is translated as CASRTGGAERETQYF.

The chain links TRBV29-1 to TRBJ1-2; D might be TRBD1 (6 bases). V lost 3 bases and J lost 7, with 21 bases in between. Germline lookup yields CDR1 SQVTM and CDR2 ANQGSEA. The CDR3 consists of 15 residues. The CDR3, as DNA: TGCAGCGTTGAGGCAGGGGCCCCGAGCAGCGGTGGCTACACCTTC. Its protein is CSVEAGAPSSGGYTF.

Turning to this clone: The junction shows a germline mismatch at one end, possibly a read error. This chain joins TRBV30 and TRBJ1-1, with 9 bases aligning to TRBD1. The V gene's germline CDR1 is GTSNPN and CDR2 SVGIG (reference sequence). This CDR3 spans 15 amino acids. The CDR3 nucleotides read TGTGCCTGGCTTACAGGGGGCTGGGCGAACGCTGAAGCTTTCTTT. It specifies CAWLTGGWANAEAFF.

The rearrangement links TRBV6-1 to TRBJ2-1; 11 nucleotides line up with TRBD2. V was clipped by 4 bases and J by 6 bases; unmatched bases: 5. CDR3 length: 15 amino acids. Germline V gene sequence: CDR1 MNHNS, CDR2 SASEGT. The CDR3 protein is CASSVGTSGGNEQFF. CDR3 DNA: TGTGCCAGCAGTGTCGGGACTAGCGGCGGCAATGAGCAGTTCTTC.

The rearrangement joins TRBV5-6 to TRBJ1-6, with TRBD1 identical over 7 bases. The CDR3 loop spans 16 amino acids. J was trimmed by 0 bases and V by 6 bases; bases with no gene match: 6. Germline assignment: CDR1 SGHDT and CDR2 YYEEEE. The CDR3 here is CASKGGGSSYNSPLHF. As DNA, the CDR3 is TGTGCCAGCAAAGGAGGGGGCAGCTCCTATAATTCACCCCTCCACTTT.

This rearrangement joins TRBV5-1 to TRBJ2-7, with TRBD2 identical over 7 bases. Germline V gene sequence: CDR1 SGHRS, CDR2 YFSETQ. The CDR3 is 14 residues long. V lost 0 bases and J lost 4; bases outside the gene matches: 4. The CDR3 spells CASSLAGGRYEQYF. The CDR3 region has the DNA TGCGCCAGCAGCTTGGCGGGGGGACGGTACGAGCAGTACTTC.

The CDR3 sequence is CASSLVAGRGQETQYF. DNA for the CDR3: TGTGCCAGCAGCTTAGTGGCGGGGAGGGGGCAAGAGACCCAGTACTTC. The rearrangement uses TRBV11-2 and TRBJ2-5, with D tentatively TRBD2 (7 bases). The CDR3 consists of 16 residues. V was shortened by 1 base and J by 2 bases, with 14 bases between the two germline ends. Per the germline V gene, CDR1 is SGHAT and CDR2 is FQNNGV.